One T cell receptor beta chain is described in this entry. The sample comes from a study of blood T cell repertoires in COVID-19. Across the whole study: Nucleic acid was either cDNA or gDNA, and it came from T cells, B-cell-depleted T cells, or PBMCs.

Produced via immunoSEQ multiplex PCR; TCRdb's table is partial and in-frame only. The sample shows some 70,000 clones, 81% of them seen only once. The CDR3 sequence is 14 residues long. In germline, CDR1 is LNHNV, CDR2 YYDKDF (reference sequence). The junction had 3 bases not matched to a gene; V was cut back by 4 bases and J by 5 bases. The chain has TRBV15 and TRBJ2-2, with 8 nucleotides matching TRBD2. Material: peripheral blood. The receptor's source is an older woman with acute or convalescent COVID-19. As DNA, the CDR3 is TGTGCCACCAGCACAGGACTAGCTACCGGGGAGCTGTTTTTT. It translates to CATSTGLATGELFF.